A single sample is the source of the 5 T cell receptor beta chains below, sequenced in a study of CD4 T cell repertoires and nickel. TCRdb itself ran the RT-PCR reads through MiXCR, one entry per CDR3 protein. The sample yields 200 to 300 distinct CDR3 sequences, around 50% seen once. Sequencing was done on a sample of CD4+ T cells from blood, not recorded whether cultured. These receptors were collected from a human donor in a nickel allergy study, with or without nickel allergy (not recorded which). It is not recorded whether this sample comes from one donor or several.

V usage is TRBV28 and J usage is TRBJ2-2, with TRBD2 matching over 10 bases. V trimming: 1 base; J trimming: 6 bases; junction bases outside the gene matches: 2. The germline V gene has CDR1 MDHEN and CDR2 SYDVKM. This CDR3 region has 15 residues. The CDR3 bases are TGTGCCAGCAGTTTATTCAGCGGGAGGGCCGGGGAGCTGTTTTTT. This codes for CASSLFSGRAGELFF.

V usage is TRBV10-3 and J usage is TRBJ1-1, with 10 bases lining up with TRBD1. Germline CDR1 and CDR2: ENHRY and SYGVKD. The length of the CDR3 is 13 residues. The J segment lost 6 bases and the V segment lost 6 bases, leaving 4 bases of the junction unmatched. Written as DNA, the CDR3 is TGTGCCATCAGGAGACAGGGGGCCGCTGAAGCTTTCTTT. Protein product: CAIRRQGAAEAFF.

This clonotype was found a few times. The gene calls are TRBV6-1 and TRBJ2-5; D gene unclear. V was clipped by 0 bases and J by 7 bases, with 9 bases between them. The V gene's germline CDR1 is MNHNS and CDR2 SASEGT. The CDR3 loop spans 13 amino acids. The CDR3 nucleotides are TGTGCCAGCAGTGAAGCGGTTGTGGGGACCCAGTACTTC. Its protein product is CASSEAVVGTQYF.

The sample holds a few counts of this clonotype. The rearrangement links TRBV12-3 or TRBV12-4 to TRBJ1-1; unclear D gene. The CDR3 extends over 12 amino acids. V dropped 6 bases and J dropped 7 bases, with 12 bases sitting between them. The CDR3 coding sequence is TGTGCCAGCAGGGTGTGGGATAATGAAGCTTTCTTT. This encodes CASRVWDNEAFF.

CDR3 loop: CASSYSQNTEAFF. The CDR3 DNA sequence: TGTGCCAGCAGTTACTCGCAGAACACTGAAGCTTTCTTT. This chain uses TRBV6-5 with TRBJ1-1, with D unclear. CDR3 size: 13 residues. Trimming stripped 0 bases from V and 1 base from J, with 3 bases between. Per the germline V gene, CDR1 is MNHEY and CDR2 is SVGAGI.